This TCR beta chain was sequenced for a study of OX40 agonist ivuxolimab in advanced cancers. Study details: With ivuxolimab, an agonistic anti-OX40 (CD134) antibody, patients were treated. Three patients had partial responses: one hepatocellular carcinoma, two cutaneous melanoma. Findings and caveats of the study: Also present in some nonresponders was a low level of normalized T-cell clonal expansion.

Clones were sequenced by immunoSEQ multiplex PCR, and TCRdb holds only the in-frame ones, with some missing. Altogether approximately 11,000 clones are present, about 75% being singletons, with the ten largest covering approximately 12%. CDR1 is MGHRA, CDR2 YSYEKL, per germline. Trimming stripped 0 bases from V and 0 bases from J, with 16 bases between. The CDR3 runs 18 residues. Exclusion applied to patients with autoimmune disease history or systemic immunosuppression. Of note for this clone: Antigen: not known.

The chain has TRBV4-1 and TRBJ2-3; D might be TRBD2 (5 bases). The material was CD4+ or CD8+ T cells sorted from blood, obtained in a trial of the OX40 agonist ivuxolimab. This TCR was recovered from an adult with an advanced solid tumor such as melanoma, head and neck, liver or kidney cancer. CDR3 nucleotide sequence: TGCGCCAGCAGCCAAGAGTCTACTAGGCCCACAAGCACAGATACGCAGTATTTT. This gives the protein CASSQESTRPTSTDTQYF.